The clone carrying this T cell receptor (beta chain) showed up just once. Its antigen is currently unknown. A read error may account for a junction end that differs from germline. This specimen belongs to a study of shared clonotypes between healthy human individuals. Across the whole study: Every donor yielded three CD4 naive, three CD4 memory, two CD8 naive and one CD8 memory plate. Study-level points and caveats: On the whole, naive subsets had larger estimated richness than memory subsets had. The study's rarefaction showed incomplete sorted-subset sequencing despite large depth.

In the sorted-subset replicate PCRs, 200 ng DNA, some 30,000 T cell genomes, was used. Generated by immunoSEQ multiplex PCR, the TCRdb table keeps only in-frame clones and is missing some. The top ten clones hold more than 0.12% of a sample with 2,500,000 or so clones, around nine tenths of them seen once. CDR1 is SGHDT and CDR2 is YYEEEE in the germline V gene. The CDR3 covers 15 residues. Specimen: naive CD4+ T cells sorted from blood. Subset here: CD45RA+ positively selected. This chain uses TRBV5-6 with TRBJ2-2; D is possibly TRBD2 (6 bases). The sequence derives from a man younger than 30 in good health. The CDR3 sequence: CASSLGAGNTGELLF. The CDR3 region has the DNA TGTGCCAGCAGCTTGGGGGCGGGGAACACCGGGGAGCTGCTTTTT. Based on the CDR3 plus reference TRBV5-6 and TRBJ2-2, the full variable domain is DAGVTQSPTHLIKTRGQQVTLRCSPKSGHDTVSWYQQALGQGPQFIFQYYEEEERQRGNFPDRFSGHQFPNYSSELNVNALLLGDSALYLCASSLGAGNTGELLFGEGSRLTVL.